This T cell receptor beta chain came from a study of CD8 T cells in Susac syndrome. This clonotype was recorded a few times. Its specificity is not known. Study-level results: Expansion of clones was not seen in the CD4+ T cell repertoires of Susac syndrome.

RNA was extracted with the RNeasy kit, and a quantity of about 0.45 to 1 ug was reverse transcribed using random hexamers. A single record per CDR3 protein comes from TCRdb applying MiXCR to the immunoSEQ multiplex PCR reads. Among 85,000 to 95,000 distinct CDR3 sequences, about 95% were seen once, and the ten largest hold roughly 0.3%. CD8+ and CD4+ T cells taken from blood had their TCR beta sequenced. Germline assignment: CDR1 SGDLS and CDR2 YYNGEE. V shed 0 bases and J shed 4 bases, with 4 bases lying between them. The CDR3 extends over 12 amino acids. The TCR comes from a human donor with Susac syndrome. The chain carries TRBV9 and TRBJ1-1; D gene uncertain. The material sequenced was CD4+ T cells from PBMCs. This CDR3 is CASSVESTEAFF. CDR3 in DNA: TGTGCCAGCAGCGTAGAGAGCACTGAAGCTTTCTTT.